This TCR beta chain is drawn from a study of blood T cell repertoires in COVID-19. Sequenced by immunoSEQ multiplex PCR; TCRdb stores in-frame clones only, minus some. The sample includes under 250,000 clones, nearly 95% of them seen just once. One Seattle source followed patients from active infection through their disease course. CDR1 is MNHEY, CDR2 SMNVEV, per germline (reference sequence). Between the trimmed V and J ends, which lost 6 bases and 4 bases, there was a span of 12 bases. The CDR3 extends over 13 amino acids. The rearrangement joins TRBV27 to TRBJ1-1, with D maybe TRBD1 (6 bases). The specimen was peripheral blood. The TCR comes from a man under 40 with COVID-19, enrolled during active disease. The CDR3 nucleotides read TGTGCCAGCAGCAGGGGTTGGGGCACTGAAGCTTTCTTT. It is translated as CASSRGWGTEAFF.